At least ten counts were recorded for the clone carrying this T cell receptor beta chain. The CDR3 has 15 residues. Germline lookup yields CDR1 MNHNS and CDR2 SASEGT. The V segment lost 5 bases and the J segment 7 bases; nucleotides outside the gene matches: 8. This record belongs to a study of T cells in Graves' hyperthyroidism and ophthalmopathy. From RNA transcripts, TCR beta CDR3 regions were amplified. HTBI primers drove first-round RT-PCR of the TCR CDR3. Using its own MiXCR run on the multiplex PCR reads, TCRdb lists one record per CDR3 protein. Counted here are approximately 400,000 distinct CDR3 sequences, approximately 15% occurring once; the ten biggest clones make up roughly 8%. Exclusion of a patient resulted from uncontrolled infection, other autoimmune disease, pregnancy or lactation.

The rearrangement uses TRBV6-1 and TRBJ2-2; 9 bases are a match to TRBD2. The specimen was blood. This TCR was sampled from a woman aged 18-35 years with Graves' hyperthyroidism. The CDR3 region is CASSYSGGRVGELFF. The CDR3 region has the DNA TGTGCCAGCAGTTACAGCGGGGGGAGGGTCGGGGAGCTGTTTTTT.